One and the same sample provided the 27 T cell receptor beta chains below, sequenced in a study of T cells in Graves' hyperthyroidism and ophthalmopathy. TCR beta CDR3 region amplification was performed from RNA transcripts. HTBI primers were the set used in a first-round RT-PCR of the TCR CDR3. TCRdb re-called the multiplex PCR reads through MiXCR, storing one row per CDR3 protein. The table lists some 510,000 distinct CDR3 sequences, roughly 50% of them singletons. Material: peripheral blood or thyroid tissue (not recorded which). The source of these receptors is a woman younger than 35 with Graves' hyperthyroidism.

A few counts support this clonotype. The chain recombines TRBV7-2 with TRBJ2-7; perhaps TRBD2 as D (6 bases). This CDR3 has 15 residues. Trimming cost V 6 bases and J 4 bases, with 19 bases left between them. Germline CDR1 SGHTA, CDR2 FQGNSA. The CDR3 DNA sequence: TGTGCCAGCAGACGACGGCCCGGGGGATGGTACGAGCAGTACTTC. Residues: CASRRRPGGWYEQYF.

This clonotype was detected a few times. The junction departs from germline at one end; a sequencing error may be responsible. V usage is TRBV10-3 and J usage is TRBJ2-6, with D possibly being TRBD2 (6 bases). The CDR3 length is 19 residues. Germline V CDR1 and CDR2: ENHRY, SYGVKD. The CDR3 DNA sequence: TGTGCCAGCAGTTCGGACGGACTACCCCCTATCTCTGGGGCCAACGTCCTGACTTTC. Translated, it gives CASSSDGLPPISGANVLTF.

This chain uses TRBV7-8 with TRBJ2-2; D is unresolved. This CDR3 is built from 13 residues. Trimming left V 2 bases short and J 8 bases short, with 9 bases between. The germline gives CDR1 SGHVS, CDR2 FQNEAQ. The CDR3 reads CASSLKGSGELFF. The CDR3 bases are TGTGCCAGCAGCTTAAAAGGGTCTGGGGAGCTGTTTTTT.

The chain employs TRBV29-1 and TRBJ2-7, with 12 bases that match TRBD2. The CDR3 consists of 13 residues. Trimming at V came to 7 bases and at J to 2 bases, leaving 3 bases not matched to a gene. CDR1 is SQVTM, CDR2 ANQGSEA, per germline. CDR3 loop: CSGGLAGTYEQYF. CDR3 in DNA: TGCAGCGGGGGACTAGCGGGCACCTACGAGCAGTACTTC.

This clonotype was observed at least ten times. This chain links TRBV7-9 with TRBJ1-1, with unresolved D. The germline V and J ends were trimmed by 4 bases and 5 bases, with 8 bases remaining between them. The CDR3 spans 12 residues. Germline V lookup: CDR1 SEHNR, CDR2 FQNEAQ (reference sequence). The CDR3, as DNA: TGTGCCAGCAGCTCTCACCAGACTGAAGCTTTCTTT. This translates into CASSSHQTEAFF.

The genes are TRBV20-1 and TRBJ1-1; D gene unclear. Trimming stripped 3 bases from V and 3 bases from J, with 17 bases between. Germline V gene lookup returns CDR1 DFQATT and CDR2 SNEGSKA (reference sequence). The CDR3 has 15 amino acids. This chain's CDR3 is CSASPLAGYDTEAFF. CDR3 sequence (DNA): TGCAGTGCTAGTCCCCTCGCGGGCTACGACACTGAAGCTTTCTTT.

The chain is built from TRBV25-1 and TRBJ1-2; D ambiguous. The germline V gene encodes CDR1 MGHDK and CDR2 SYGVNS. Trimming pared 4 bases from V and 4 bases from J, leaving 16 bases between. This CDR3 spans 15 amino acids. The CDR3 DNA follows: TGTGCCAGCAGTGCTCGCCATGGCTTGTCCTATGGCTACACCTTC. Its protein product is CASSARHGLSYGYTF.

This clonotype was picked up a small number of times. The V gene is TRBV19, the J gene TRBJ1-1; D perhaps matches TRBD1 (5 bases). Trimming left V 6 bases short and J 3 bases short, with 17 bases between. CDR1 is LNHDA and CDR2 is SQIVND in the germline V gene (reference sequence). The CDR3 covers 15 residues. CDR3 nucleotide sequence: TGTGCCAGTAGCCCGGGGGGTGGCAGATACACTGAAGCTTTCTTT. Its protein is CASSPGGGRYTEAFF.

This clonotype showed up many times. The V and J genes are TRBV7-9 and TRBJ1-2, with 7 bases aligning to TRBD1. CDR3 size: 13 residues. Per germline, CDR1 SEHNR and CDR2 FQNEAQ (reference sequence). V was clipped by 5 bases and J by 8 bases; unmatched bases: 8. The CDR3 sequence: CASSPTGSGGYTF. The DNA of the CDR3 is TGTGCCAGCAGCCCGACAGGGTCAGGAGGCTACACCTTC.

The V gene is TRBV2, the J gene TRBJ2-3; 10 bases align to TRBD2. CDR1 and CDR2 from the germline V gene are SNHLY and FYNNEI. The CDR3 contains 14 residues. J was trimmed by 4 bases and V by 6 bases; bases with no gene match: 4. CDR3 residues: CASRSSGSSDTQYF. For the CDR3, the DNA is TGTGCCAGCAGGTCTAGCGGGAGTTCAGATACGCAGTATTTT.

The chain carries TRBV19 and TRBJ2-7, with 8 bases lining up with TRBD1. The junction had 1 base not matched to a gene; V was cut back by 4 bases and J by 2 bases. This CDR3 is built from 13 residues. The germline gives CDR1 LNHDA, CDR2 SQIVND (reference sequence). CDR3 DNA: TGTGCCAGTAGTACAGGGGGCGCCTACGAGCAGTACTTC. It translates to CASSTGGAYEQYF.

A few counts support this clonotype. V usage is TRBV20-1 and J usage is TRBJ2-5; 9 bases align to TRBD2. Per germline, CDR1 DFQATT and CDR2 SNEGSKA (reference sequence). The CDR3 has 14 amino acids. J was trimmed by 2 bases and V by 1 base; bases with no gene match: 2. The DNA for the CDR3 is TGCAGTGCTAGAGGTCTAGCGGGACAAGAGACCCAGTACTTC. Translated, it gives CSARGLAGQETQYF.

The chain recombines TRBV10-3 with TRBJ1-3, with D possibly matching TRBD1 (6 bases). The CDR3 extends over 15 amino acids. The germline V gene has CDR1 ENHRY and CDR2 SYGVKD. The V end was cut by 6 bases, the J end by 4 bases, with 16 bases between. This CDR3 is CAISADRMLGNTIYF. Written as DNA, the CDR3 is TGTGCCATCAGCGCAGACAGGATGTTAGGAAACACCATATATTTT.

This clonotype was detected only a few times. V is TRBV7-8 and J is TRBJ2-5, with 8 bases fitting TRBD1. Germline values: CDR1 SGHVS, CDR2 FQNEAQ. The junction had 6 bases not matched to a gene; V was cut back by 2 bases and J by 1 base. This CDR3 spans 16 amino acids. The CDR3 sequence is CASSLRHRGIQETQYF. The CDR3 nucleotides are TGTGCCAGCAGCTTAAGACACAGGGGGATCCAAGAGACCCAGTACTTC.

This clonotype has only one observation. The chain recombines TRBV6-5 with TRBJ1-2; 8 positions agree with TRBD1. V shed 4 bases and J 7 bases; nucleotides not matched to a gene: 2. The germline V gene encodes CDR1 MNHEY and CDR2 SVGAGI. The CDR3 runs to 12 residues. CDR3 DNA: TGTGCCAGCAGTTCGGGACAGGCTGGCTACACCTTC. It specifies CASSSGQAGYTF.

The chain recombines TRBV10-3 with TRBJ2-5; 8 bases match TRBD1. The CDR3 spans 14 residues. The germline V gene has CDR1 ENHRY and CDR2 SYGVKD. V was pared by 4 bases and J by 1 base, with 2 bases of the junction left unmatched. The CDR3 region is CAISGGQGQETQYF. The CDR3 DNA reads as TGTGCCATCAGTGGTGGACAGGGCCAAGAGACCCAGTACTTC.

This clonotype was detected only a few times. V and J are TRBV7-9 and TRBJ1-1; 9 nucleotides align to TRBD1. The V segment lost 7 bases and the J segment 0 bases; nucleotides outside the gene matches: 3. Germline loops: CDR1 SEHNR, CDR2 FQNEAQ (reference sequence). The CDR3 totals 14 residues. The CDR3 protein is CASTGQGLNTEAFF. The CDR3 bases are TGTGCCAGCACGGGACAGGGACTGAACACTGAAGCTTTCTTT.

This clonotype was seen at least ten times. The J gene is TRBJ2-5, the V gene TRBV19; possibly TRBD1 or TRBD2 for D (5 bases each). Germline loops: CDR1 LNHDA, CDR2 SQIVND (reference sequence). The CDR3 covers 14 residues. Trimming took off 4 bases at V and 5 bases at J, with 14 bases between the two ends. The CDR3 is CASSTGRAAETQYF. The CDR3, as DNA: TGTGCCAGTAGTACGGGACGCGCGGCGGAGACCCAGTACTTC.

This rearrangement joins TRBV11-1 to TRBJ1-2, with TRBD1 matching over 10 bases. The CDR3 runs to 15 residues. In germline, CDR1 is SGHAT, CDR2 FQDESV (reference sequence). Losses at the gene ends were 6 bases for V and 7 bases for J; bases not matched to a gene: 11. The CDR3 DNA reads as TGTGCCAGCAGGCCGAGGGACAGGGGTTCAGGTGGCTACACCTTC. Residues: CASRPRDRGSGGYTF.

This clonotype was picked up a small number of times. The V and J genes are TRBV20-1 and TRBJ1-5; D is unclear. The ends were cut back, 6 bases at V and 8 bases at J, with 17 bases in the middle. This CDR3 comprises 13 residues. Germline V CDR1 and CDR2: DFQATT, SNEGSKA (reference sequence). The CDR3 loop reads CSASSVSLEPQHF. In DNA form, the CDR3 reads TGCAGTGCCAGCTCTGTCAGCTTGGAGCCCCAGCATTTT.

Many counts were recorded for this clonotype. This chain joins TRBV7-6 and TRBJ1-1, with D tentatively TRBD1 (5 bases). With 5 bases removed from V and 2 bases from J, the gap between germline ends came to 9 bases. This CDR3 is 13 amino acids long. Germline lookup yields CDR1 SGHVS and CDR2 FNYEAQ. CDR3 DNA sequence: TGTGCCAGCAGCAGACAGAAAAACACTGAAGCTTTCTTT. Translated, it gives CASSRQKNTEAFF.

About this clonotype itself: This may be a read error, as it is one base from a much larger clone. The V gene is TRBV10-3, the J gene TRBJ1-5; 8 bases are shared with TRBD1. CDR1 ENHRY and CDR2 SYGVKD come from the germline V gene. The CDR3 has 16 residues. Unmatched junction bases numbered 4, after V lost 0 bases and J lost 3 bases. The CDR3 DNA reads as TGTGCCATCAGTGAGTCGACAGGGGCCCTCAATCAGCCCCAGCATTTT. Translating gives CAISESTGALNQPQHF.

Note on this clonotype: Being one base from a much bigger clone, this may be a read error. The CDR3 sequence is CASSDSGQANEKLFF. For the CDR3, the DNA is TGTGCCAGCAGTGATTCCGGACAGGCAAATGAAAAACTGTTTTTT. The V call is TRBV25-1, the J call TRBJ1-4, with TRBD1 matching over 7 bases. The CDR3 has 15 amino acids. Germline-derived CDR1 and CDR2 are MGHDK and SYGVNS. The J segment lost 5 bases and the V segment lost 3 bases, leaving 6 bases of the junction unmatched.

This clonotype was counted a few times. At one of its ends the junction is not consistent with the germline gene, which may arise from a read error. The chain has TRBV10-3 and TRBJ1-4, with TRBD1 as a possible D gene (6 bases). The CDR3 is 22 amino acids. Germline CDR1 reads ENHRY; CDR2 reads SYGVKD. CDR3: CASSGGPWQGSTRMATNEKLFF. The CDR3 DNA sequence: TGTGCCAGCAGTGGGGGGCCTTGGCAGGGCAGTACGAGGATGGCTACTAATGAAAAACTGTTTTTT.

This rearrangement joins TRBV19 to TRBJ2-5, with 9 bases fitting TRBD1. Trimming took 5 bases from V and 4 from J; bases not matched to a gene: 2. Germline V gene sequence: CDR1 LNHDA, CDR2 SQIVND (reference sequence). This CDR3 is 13 amino acids long. The CDR3 DNA reads TGTGCCAGTAGTGTGACAGGGGGAGAGACCCAGTACTTC. Amino acids: CASSVTGGETQYF.

CDR3 amino acids: CASSYLGNRASYEQYF. The CDR3 region has the DNA TGTGCCAGCAGTTACCTCGGCAACAGGGCTTCCTACGAGCAGTACTTC. V usage is TRBV2 and J usage is TRBJ2-7; D may be TRBD1 (6 bases). The CDR3 is made up of 16 amino acids. Between the trimmed V and J ends, which lost 5 bases and 1 base, there was a span of 18 bases. Per the germline V gene, CDR1 is SNHLY and CDR2 is FYNNEI.

In the case of this clonotype: It may be a read error: a sequence one base away is much more abundant. In nucleotides, the CDR3 is TGCAGTGCTAACGGGCCAGTACCCTCACCCCTCCACTTT. Residues: CSANGPVPSPLHF. The chain recombines TRBV20-1 with TRBJ1-6; unclear D gene. The V end was cut by 4 bases, the J end by 10 bases, with 14 bases between. CDR3 length: 13 residues. Germline V CDR1 and CDR2: DFQATT, SNEGSKA (reference sequence).